The entry that follows covers one T cell receptor (beta chain) sequence. The antigen it recognizes is unknown. Qualities for individual bases were not recorded, and no much larger clone is one base off. Stable Graves' hyperthyroidism was defined as no progression to ophthalmopathy during 18 months of follow-up. Hyperthyroidism patients were newly diagnosed, had a disease duration of under 2 months, and were aged 18 to 65 years. Patients with uncontrolled infections, other autoimmune diseases, pregnancy or lactation were excluded. Diagnoses relied on clinical symptoms, serum thyroxine and TRAb, thyroid ultrasound and orbital computed tomography. Ficoll-Paque density gradient centrifugation was used to isolate PBMCs from 8 to 10 ml of fresh peripheral blood. Trizol reagent was used to extract total RNA, and RNA quality was then checked on an Agilent 2100 Bioanalyzer. The data were taken from a study of T cells in Graves' hyperthyroidism and ophthalmopathy (dated by TCRdb to between 2019 and 2020). Regarding the complete study: Peripheral blood was sampled at the time of initial diagnosis, prior to any treatment. To identify TCR V-J signatures that set the groups apart, the researchers used a discovery cohort of 90 to 100 patients, made up of around 40 with Graves' ophthalmopathy and about 59 with stable Graves' hyperthyroidism. Prospective prediction of ophthalmopathy was tested in an independent validation cohort of 18 to 20 hyperthyroidism patients and some 17 patients who later progressed to ophthalmopathy. The 75 to 100 discovery patients were randomly divided into training and test sets at a 7:3 ratio. In about 6 Graves' hyperthyroidism patients, the study also compared T-cell repertoires from thyroid tissue with T-cell repertoires from blood. After blood sampling, hyperthyroidism patients were treated with methimazole at a starting dose of 30 mg daily, and ophthalmopathy patients were treated with high-dose intravenous methylprednisolone. TCR Vbeta CDR3 sequencing of approximately 140 peripheral blood samples (fewer than 45 ophthalmopathy, approximately 80 hyperthyroidism and approximately 17 progressor patients) is reported in the paper. Study-wide findings and limitations: Sample size was not statistically predetermined, and blinding of investigators to group allocation was not performed. Most expanded thyroid clonotypes (frequency above 0.001) were also detected in blood, a finding suggesting that blood repertoires may reflect thyroid immune responses. In validation, the model predicted progression to ophthalmopathy with approximately 70% sensitivity and 72% to 85% specificity, a median of about six months before onset. Ophthalmopathy was separated from stable hyperthyroidism by a 13 V-J signature model, with approximately 85% sensitivity and 81% to 82% specificity obtained in cross-validation and 80%/75% obtained in testing.

Including the terminal cysteine and phenylalanine, the CDR3 comprises 15 residues. Here the CDR3 DNA is all that survives: 45 bases in frame from base 1. According to the germline V gene, CDR1 reads SNHLY and CDR2 reads FYNNEI. Trimming leaves V shorter by 5 bases and J shorter by 2 bases, with the junction holding 6 bases beyond the gene matches. TCR beta CDR3 regions were amplified from RNA transcripts. The TCR CDR3 was subjected to a first round of RT-PCR using the HTBI primer set and the Qiagen OneStep RT-PCR kit. Libraries were constructed in a second round of multiplex PCR, after which size selection and purification were performed. The libraries were sequenced on an Illumina HiSeq2000 using paired-end 100 bp reads. In the source study's methods: SOAPnuke was used to process the raw data, removing reads that contained adapters or uncalled bases, had a mean Phred below 15, or lacked an exact match to the constant primer or identifier. COPE v1.2.5 was used to merge the high-quality paired reads, and each unique nucleotide sequence was defined as a clonotype. MiTCR v1.1 was used to align clonotypes to the IMGT TRBV, TRBD and TRBJ reference segments. The analysis was restricted to V-J combinations with a frequency above 0.0001, which together covered about 99% of the repertoires. A TCS score was defined as the ratio of F50 (clonal expansion) to E x V (chaos), with BLOSUM62-based TCRdist applied between CDR3 peptides within each V-J. Welch's t-statistics and random forest reduced 500 to 550 V-J features to about 12, which were used in a naive Bayes classifier (R e1071). Thyroid-blood repertoire similarity was quantified with the Morisita-Horn index. Using fastp trimming at Q25 and MiXCR clonotype assembly, TCRdb reanalyzed the public sequencing data and kept in-frame beta chains. Rows with one shared CDR3 protein collapse into an entry with the most common genes and DNA. The V and J calls shown here were made by TCRdb, not taken from the authors' results. The sample records 750,000 to 900,000 distinct CDR3 sequences, over 35% of which are singletons. The ten largest clones take up approximately 10% of the sample.

The sequence was collected from a man aged 18 to 35 with Graves' hyperthyroidism. The chain links TRBV2 with TRBJ1-1; 9 of the junction bases match TRBD1. Sequencing was performed on blood. The CDR3: CASSHTGGENTEAFF. Read as DNA, the sequence is TGTGCCAGCAGTCACACAGGGGGCGAAAACACTGAAGCTTTCTTT.